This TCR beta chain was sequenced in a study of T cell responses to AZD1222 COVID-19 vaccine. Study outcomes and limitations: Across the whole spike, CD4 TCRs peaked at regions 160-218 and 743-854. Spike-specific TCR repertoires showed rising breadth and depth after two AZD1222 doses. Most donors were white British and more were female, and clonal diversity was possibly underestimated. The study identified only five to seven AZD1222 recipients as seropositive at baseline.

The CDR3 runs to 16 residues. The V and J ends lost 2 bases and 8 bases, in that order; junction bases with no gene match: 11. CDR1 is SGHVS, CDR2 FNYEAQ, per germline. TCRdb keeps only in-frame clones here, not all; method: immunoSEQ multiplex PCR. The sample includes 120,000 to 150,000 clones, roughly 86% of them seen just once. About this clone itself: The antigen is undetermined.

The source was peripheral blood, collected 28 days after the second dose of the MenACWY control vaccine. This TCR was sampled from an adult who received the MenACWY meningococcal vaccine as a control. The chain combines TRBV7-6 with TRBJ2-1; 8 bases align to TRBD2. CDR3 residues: CASSLLHGRGVDEQFF. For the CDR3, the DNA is TGTGCCAGCAGCTTACTCCACGGGAGGGGGGTCGATGAGCAGTTCTTC.